This TCR beta chain comes out of a study of cytomegalovirus exposure and HLA in healthy donors. The wider study: There were nearly 120 million unique TCR beta sequences, drawn from approximately 190 million T cells, in an earlier analysis.

The ends were cut back, 8 bases at V and 4 bases at J, with 12 bases in the middle. From germline, CDR1 is MDHEN and CDR2 SYDVKM. This CDR3 is built from 12 residues. PCR amplification relied on 60 Vbeta primers (plus 13 Jbeta primers). TCRdb keeps only in-frame clones here, not all; method: immunoSEQ multiplex PCR. The table lists about 160,000 clones, roughly 80% of them singletons. Findings and limits, study-wide: The authors later linked a missense DCLRE1C variant to TCR beta V- and J-gene trimming. Rare sequences made up most TCRs, while some public TCRs were found in many donors.

Details on this clone: Antigen: not known.

Material: PBMCs. The clonotype was recovered from a man aged 18 to 35 in good health and CMV-seropositive. This chain links TRBV28 with TRBJ2-7, with D unresolved. CDR3 residues: CASQLAAYEQYF. In DNA form, the CDR3 reads TGTGCCAGCCAGCTCGCGGCATACGAGCAGTACTTC.